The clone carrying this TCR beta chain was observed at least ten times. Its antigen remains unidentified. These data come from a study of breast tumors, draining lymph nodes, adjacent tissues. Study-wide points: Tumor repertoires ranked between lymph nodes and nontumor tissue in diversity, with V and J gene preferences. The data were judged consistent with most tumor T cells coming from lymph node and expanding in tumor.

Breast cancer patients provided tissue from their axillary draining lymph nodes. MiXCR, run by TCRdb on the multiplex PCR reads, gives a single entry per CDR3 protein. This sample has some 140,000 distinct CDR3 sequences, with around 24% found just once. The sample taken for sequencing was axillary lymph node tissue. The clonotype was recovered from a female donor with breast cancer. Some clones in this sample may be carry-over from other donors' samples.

CDR3 coding DNA: TGTGCCAGCAGTTTAAAAGCGCGCGAGCAGTACTTC. This codes for CASSLKAREQYF. The chain recombines TRBV12-3 or TRBV12-4 with TRBJ2-7; D uncertain. The ends were cut back, 2 bases at V and 6 bases at J, with 8 bases in the middle. This CDR3 is built from 12 residues.